The present T cell receptor beta chain was sequenced within a study of CD8+ T cells in alopecia areata. RNA, once extracted, was reverse transcribed into cDNA for use as the sequencing template. Using immunoSEQ multiplex PCR, the repertoire was profiled, and TCRdb retains in-frame clones only, with some absent. The profile covers about 120,000 clones, with approximately 47% appearing a single time and more than 9% taken by the ten largest. Trimming removed 1 base from V and 2 bases from J, with 16 bases in between. Germline V gene data show CDR1 as GTSNPN and CDR2 as SVGIG (reference sequence). The CDR3 covers 16 residues.

The source material was NKG2D-low CD8+ T cells sorted from blood. The chain employs TRBV30 and TRBJ2-3; D is perhaps TRBD2 (5 bases). This receptor was obtained from a human donor with alopecia areata. The CDR3 DNA reads TGTGCCTGGAGTGAATCGGAGGCGCTGGACACAGATACGCAGTATTTT. Amino acid sequence: CAWSESEALDTDTQYF.